Given below is one TCR beta chain in context. Amplification used 60 Vbeta primers and 13 Jbeta primers. Profiling relied on immunoSEQ multiplex PCR, and the TCRdb table lists in-frame clones only, not all of them. The table lists about 140,000 clones, approximately 86% of them singletons. V was trimmed by 5 bases and J by 3 bases, leaving 10 bases between them. Germline V gene data show CDR1 as SEHNR and CDR2 as FQNEAQ (reference sequence). This CDR3 spans 13 amino acids. The data belong to a study of cytomegalovirus exposure and HLA in healthy donors. The sample was PBMCs. The source is a woman aged 40 to 50 in good health and CMV-seronegative. The gene calls are TRBV7-9 and TRBJ1-2; possibly TRBD1 for D (5 bases). For the CDR3, the DNA is TGTGCCAGCAGCCTGCAGGGTTACTATGGCTACACCTTC. It codes for CASSLQGYYGYTF.